The 27 T cell receptor beta chains below come from one sample, sequenced in a study of beta chain features in type 1 diabetes. Expressed TCRB transcripts were sequenced because the entire RNA isolate underwent reverse transcription. Assay: immunoSEQ multiplex PCR; the TCRdb copy retains only in-frame clones and omits some. The sample includes 140,000 or so clones, roughly 10% of them seen just once. Input material: naive CD4+ T cells from blood. These receptors were taken from a man in his late teens or twenties in good health.

This clone occurred a few times. V gene TRBV5-1 combines with J gene TRBJ2-2; D might be TRBD2 (6 bases). This CDR3 has 14 amino acids. V was cut by 4 bases and J by 4 bases, with 11 bases left in between. Germline V gives CDR1 SGHRS, CDR2 YFSETQ. As DNA, the CDR3 is TGCGCCAGCAGCCTCCGGGACTCCACCGGGGAGCTGTTTTTT. Encoded protein: CASSLRDSTGELFF.

This chain uses TRBV11-3 with TRBJ2-1; 9 positions match TRBD2. The CDR3 contains 17 residues. Germline trimming cut 0 bases from V and 8 bases from J; bases unmatched to any gene: 11. Germline CDR1 SGHNT, CDR2 YENEEA. For the CDR3, the DNA is TGTGCCAGCAGCTTAGAAAAAGGAGCGGGGGGCAGGGATGAGCAGTTCTTC. Translating gives CASSLEKGAGGRDEQFF.

CDR3 protein: CASSFMQGDEQYF. Here the CDR3 DNA reads TGTGCCAGCAGTTTTATGCAGGGGGACGAGCAGTACTTC. This chain connects TRBV27 to TRBJ2-7; 7 bases align to TRBD1. The germline gives CDR1 MNHEY, CDR2 SMNVEV (reference sequence). The trim removed 3 bases at V and 5 bases at J, leaving 4 bases unmatched. This CDR3 comprises 13 residues.

This chain connects TRBV5-1 to TRBJ1-6; D may be TRBD1 (5 bases). The germline V gene encodes CDR1 SGHRS and CDR2 YFSETQ. The CDR3 is made up of 15 amino acids. Deletions cut 6 bases from V and 10 bases from J, with 20 bases between. The CDR3, as DNA: TGCGCCAGCAACGAGATTGGGGGGGTGGGGTCACCCCTCCACTTT. It translates to CASNEIGGVGSPLHF.

This clone was detected many times. V gene TRBV30 combines with J gene TRBJ1-2; D call uncertain. There are 12 residues in the CDR3. V was clipped by 0 bases and J by 3 bases, with 5 bases between them. Germline V CDR1 and CDR2: GTSNPN, SVGIG (reference sequence). The CDR3 loop reads CAWSVLHYGYTF. The CDR3 nucleotides read TGTGCCTGGAGTGTACTCCACTATGGCTACACCTTC.

A few counts support this clone. The V and J genes are TRBV14 and TRBJ2-5, with D tentatively TRBD2 (6 bases). This CDR3 comprises 16 residues. Trimming shortened V by 4 bases and J by 4 bases, and 19 bases separated the two germline ends. Germline CDR1 reads SGHDN; CDR2 reads FVKESK. CDR3 coding DNA: TGTGCCAGCAGCCTAAGACTAGTGAGGCTTAGAGAGACCCAGTACTTC. Protein sequence: CASSLRLVRLRETQYF. Full variable domain (outside the CDR3, taken from reference TRBV14 and TRBJ2-5): EAGVTQFPSHSVIEKGQTVTLRCDPISGHDNLYWYRRVMGKEIKFLLHFVKESKQDESGMPNNRFLAERTGGTYSTLKVQPAELEDSGVYFCASSLRLVRLRETQYFGPGTRLLVL.

The J gene is TRBJ2-3, the V gene TRBV7-2; 7 bases match TRBD1. Germline V gene data show CDR1 as SGHTA and CDR2 as FQGNSA. The CDR3 sequence is 14 residues long. V lost 5 bases, J lost 2 bases, and 4 bases stayed unmatched. The CDR3 protein is CASSPGGITDTQYF. CDR3 DNA: TGTGCCAGCAGCCCAGGGGGTATCACAGATACGCAGTATTTT.

The chain is built from TRBV7-7 and TRBJ2-5; 8 bases are a match to TRBD1. J lost 5 bases, V lost 4 bases, and 9 bases had no gene match. The germline CDR1 and CDR2 sequences are SSHAT and FNYEAQ (reference sequence). There are 15 residues in the CDR3. CDR3 residues: CASSSGQGAVETQYF. CDR3 nucleotides: TGTGCCAGCAGCTCTGGACAGGGAGCCGTGGAGACCCAGTACTTC.

The chain links TRBV7-2 to TRBJ2-5; 12 bases are shared with TRBD2. Germline V gene data show CDR1 as SGHTA and CDR2 as FQGNSA. The CDR3 loop spans 14 amino acids. J was trimmed by 5 bases and V by 4 bases; bases with no gene match: 2. CDR3 sequence (DNA): TGTGCCAGCAGCTACGGACTAGCGGGGGAGACCCAGTACTTC. Translated, it gives CASSYGLAGETQYF.

The chain uses TRBV6-6 and TRBJ1-1; perhaps TRBD1 as D (5 bases). The germline V gene has CDR1 MNHNY and CDR2 SVGAGI (reference sequence). V lost 7 bases to trimming and J lost 3 bases, with 9 bases between them. CDR3 size: 12 residues. The CDR3, as DNA: TGTGCCAGCAAGGCGACAGACACTGAAGCTTTCTTT. It translates to CASKATDTEAFF.

This clone was seen a few times. The CDR3, as DNA: TGTGCCTGGAGTCCGGGACAGGGTTACTTCTCTGGGGCCAACGTCCTGACTTTC. Translating it yields CAWSPGQGYFSGANVLTF. This rearrangement joins TRBV30 to TRBJ2-6; 9 bases align to TRBD1. The CDR3 contains 18 residues. Per germline, CDR1 GTSNPN and CDR2 SVGIG (reference sequence). V trimming: 2 bases; J trimming: 0 bases; junction bases outside the gene matches: 8.

V usage is TRBV6-4 and J usage is TRBJ1-2; weak D call: TRBD1 (5 bases). The CDR3 loop spans 16 amino acids. CDR1 and CDR2 (germline): MRHNA, SNTAGT. The ends were cut back, 6 bases at V and 8 bases at J, with 25 bases in the middle. The CDR3 DNA is TGTGCCAGCAGCAGTGGGGCGATCTCCCCTCCGTTGGGCTACACCTTC. Translation: CASSSGAISPPLGYTF.

Here the CDR3 reads CASSKWTSQNTEAFF. In nucleotides, the CDR3 is TGTGCCAGTAGTAAATGGACTTCTCAGAACACTGAAGCTTTCTTT. The chain employs TRBV19 and TRBJ1-1; the D is unclear. The germline V and J ends were trimmed by 4 bases and 1 base, with 13 bases remaining between them. CDR1 LNHDA and CDR2 SQIVND come from the germline V gene (reference sequence). The CDR3 loop spans 15 amino acids.

This clone has a handful of counts. This sequence joins TRBV5-5 and TRBJ2-1, with D unresolved. Germline CDR1 and CDR2: SGHKS and YYEKEE (reference sequence). The CDR3 sequence is 14 residues long. The ends were cut back, 2 bases at V and 0 bases at J, with 6 bases in the middle. CDR3: CASSFSSSYNEQFF. CDR3 in DNA: TGTGCCAGCAGCTTTTCTAGCTCCTACAATGAGCAGTTCTTC. The complete variable domain, with remaining parts taken from reference TRBV5-5 and TRBJ2-1, reads DAGVTQSPTHLIKTRGQQVTLRCSPISGHKSVSWYQQVLGQGPQFIFQYYEKEERGRGNFPDRFSARQFPNYSSELNVNALLLGDSALYLCASSFSSSYNEQFFGPGTRLTVL.

This clone was picked up a small number of times. This rearrangement joins TRBV2 to TRBJ2-5; D remains ambiguous. Germline V gene sequence: CDR1 SNHLY, CDR2 FYNNEI. The V end was cut by 8 bases, the J end by 2 bases, with 9 bases between. The CDR3 covers 12 residues. CDR3 DNA sequence: TGTGCCAGCCTTCGTCAGCAAGAGACCCAGTACTTC. Translated, it gives CASLRQQETQYF.

This clone was detected a few times. The CDR3 DNA reads as TGTGCCAGCAGCTTACAGTTCTACGAGCAGTACTTC. It yields the protein CASSLQFYEQYF. The chain recombines TRBV11-2 with TRBJ2-7; D ambiguous. The CDR3 runs 12 residues. CDR1 and CDR2 from the germline V gene are SGHAT and FQNNGV. The V gene lost 2 bases and the J gene lost 3 bases, with 5 bases spanning the gap.

This chain joins TRBV2 and TRBJ2-1, with D perhaps TRBD1 (5 bases). CDR1 is SNHLY, CDR2 FYNNEI, per germline. The ends were cut back, 6 bases at V and 8 bases at J, with 20 bases in the middle. The CDR3 is 15 amino acids. CDR3: CASRSVGRASDEQFF. The CDR3 DNA reads TGTGCCAGCAGATCGGTTGGCAGGGCGAGCGATGAGCAGTTCTTC.

The chain uses TRBV6-5 and TRBJ2-7; D gene unclear. Looked up from germline, CDR1 is MNHEY and CDR2 is SVGAGI. The germline V and J ends were trimmed by 3 bases and 0 bases, with 9 bases remaining between them. The CDR3 is made up of 14 amino acids. DNA of the CDR3: TGTGCCAGCAGTTATTCAGGTAGCTCCTACGAGCAGTACTTC. Its protein is CASSYSGSSYEQYF.

This clone has a handful of counts. The rearrangement uses TRBV7-2 and TRBJ1-2, with TRBD1 matching 10 bases. The CDR3 is 17 residues long. V was pared by 5 bases and J by 7 bases, with 16 bases of the junction left unmatched. Germline values: CDR1 SGHTA, CDR2 FQGNSA. The chain's CDR3 is CASSLVGTGDLNFGYTF. The CDR3 nucleotides read TGTGCCAGCAGCCTAGTGGGGACAGGGGATTTGAATTTTGGCTACACCTTC.

The V and J genes are TRBV11-1 and TRBJ2-3, with TRBD2 matching 9 bases. This CDR3 has 14 residues. The germline V gene has CDR1 SGHAT and CDR2 FQDESV (reference sequence). V gave up 5 bases and J gave up 4 bases; unmatched junction bases: 4. The CDR3 loop reads CASSRRGGPDTQYF. CDR3 bases: TGTGCCAGCAGCCGGCGGGGGGGACCAGATACGCAGTATTTT.

The gene calls are TRBV27 and TRBJ2-7; 12 positions match TRBD1. J was trimmed by 4 bases and V by 8 bases; bases with no gene match: 3. Germline CDR1 reads MNHEY; CDR2 reads SMNVEV (reference sequence). The CDR3 covers 13 residues. CDR3 region: CASGGQGAYEQYF. The CDR3 DNA follows: TGTGCCAGCGGGGGACAGGGGGCTTACGAGCAGTACTTC.

A few counts support this clone. CDR3 nucleotides: TGCGCCAGCAGCCAAGAATCGGGGAGCCGGGAGACCCAGTACTTC. It codes for CASSQESGSRETQYF. The chain is built from TRBV4-3 and TRBJ2-5, with D possibly TRBD2 on 5 matching bases. The CDR3 loop spans 15 amino acids. Per germline, CDR1 LGHNA and CDR2 YSLEER. V was clipped by 0 bases and J by 5 bases, with 13 bases between them.

This clone was observed a handful of times. This sequence joins TRBV7-6 and TRBJ2-3; weak D call: TRBD1 (6 bases). The V end was cut by 2 bases, the J end by 6 bases, with 15 bases between. CDR1 and CDR2 from the germline V gene are SGHVS and FNYEAQ. This CDR3 spans 15 amino acids. CDR3 in amino acids: CASSLTGHPADTQYF. DNA for the CDR3: TGTGCCAGCAGCTTAACGGGACACCCCGCCGATACGCAGTATTTT.

In its sample, this clone was seen a few times. This chain uses TRBV2 with TRBJ2-1; 11 bases map to TRBD2. Germline loops: CDR1 SNHLY, CDR2 FYNNEI. The CDR3 loop spans 16 amino acids. V gave up 6 bases and J gave up 8 bases; unmatched junction bases: 12. CDR3 protein: CASRLGVAGGPDEQFF. CDR3 sequence (DNA): TGTGCCAGCAGACTCGGCGTAGCGGGGGGGCCAGATGAGCAGTTCTTC.

This clone has more than one count but fewer than ten. The rearrangement links TRBV7-2 to TRBJ1-2, with 7 bases aligning to TRBD1. The CDR3 consists of 16 residues. Looked up from germline, CDR1 is SGHTA and CDR2 is FQGNSA. V lost 5 bases to trimming and J lost 0 bases; unmatched junction nucleotides: 9. The CDR3 DNA sequence: TGTGCCAGCAGCCTTAGTACAGGGGCGACTAACTATGGCTACACCTTC. The encoded protein is CASSLSTGATNYGYTF.

The table lists this clone with a few counts. V usage is TRBV7-2 and J usage is TRBJ1-3; tentatively, D is TRBD1 (5 bases). The CDR3 length is 17 residues. Germline CDR1 SGHTA, CDR2 FQGNSA. The germline V and J ends were trimmed by 1 base and 0 bases, with 13 bases remaining between them. CDR3 nucleotides: TGTGCCAGCAGCTTAGGCCCAGGACAAATCTCTGGAAACACCATATATTTT. Amino acids: CASSLGPGQISGNTIYF.

This clone has more than one count but fewer than ten. V gene TRBV29-1 combines with J gene TRBJ2-5; weak D call: TRBD1 (5 bases). CDR3 size: 12 residues. Germline assignment: CDR1 SQVTM and CDR2 ANQGSEA. Trimming took 5 bases from V and 1 from J, leaving 8 bases between them. In DNA, the CDR3 is TGCAGCGTTCCCAGGGCCCAAGAGACCCAGTACTTC. Translation gives CSVPRAQETQYF.